This paragraph covers one T cell receptor (beta chain) sequence. Its antigen remains unknown. The time point denotes: newly diagnosed GD, antithyroid drugs for less than 3 months. PBMC-extracted RNA yielded the TCR library. The data were taken from a study of regulatory T cells in long-lasting Graves disease. The CDR3 runs 16 residues. Germline trimming cut 3 bases from V and 4 bases from J; bases unmatched to any gene: 9. From germline, CDR1 is LNHDA and CDR2 SQIVND (reference sequence). Points from the study as a whole: Persistent Graves' patients possessed reduced TCR diversity relative to recently diagnosed ones. Relative to new patients (roughly 900), persistent patients exhibited greater sharing of public clonotypes (more than 2,500).

iRepertoire HTBI primers and Arm-PCR of CDR3 regions built TCR beta libraries. TCRdb reanalysed the multiplex PCR reads using MiXCR and keeps one entry per CDR3 protein. The repertoire includes 450,000 to 600,000 distinct CDR3 sequences, 15% to 20% of them detected once, and roughly an eighth sits in the top ten. These sequences were also reported in another study, on T cells in Graves' hyperthyroidism and ophthalmopathy.

Material: peripheral blood mononuclear cells (PBMCs), obtained at new diagnosis, from a patient treated with antithyroid drugs. V usage is TRBV19 and J usage is TRBJ1-5; 7 bases are a match to TRBD1. The TCR comes from a man in his forties with Graves disease. The CDR3: CASSMRGQDKNQPQHF. CDR3 sequence (DNA): TGTGCCAGTAGTATGAGGGGGCAGGATAAGAATCAGCCCCAGCATTTT.